The 29 T cell receptor beta chains in this list originate from one sample, sequenced in a study of T cells in Graves' hyperthyroidism and ophthalmopathy. RNA transcripts yielded amplified TCR beta CDR3 regions. HTBI primers drove first-round RT-PCR of the TCR CDR3. TCRdb used MiXCR to reprocess the multiplex PCR reads, holding one entry per CDR3 protein. The table has 500,000 or so distinct CDR3 sequences, about 15% seen once. Sample: blood. All receptors come from a woman aged 18 to 35 with Graves' ophthalmopathy.

The chain links TRBV6-1 to TRBJ1-2, with a tentative D call TRBD1 (6 bases). The V end lost 1 base, the J end lost 4 bases, and 10 bases lay between the germline ends. In germline, CDR1 is MNHNS, CDR2 SASEGT. The CDR3 runs to 14 residues. CDR3: CASSEVQGVYGYTF. In DNA, the CDR3 is TGTGCCAGCAGTGAAGTACAGGGTGTCTATGGCTACACCTTC.

This clonotype appeared many times. The rearrangement joins TRBV6-2 or TRBV6-3 to TRBJ2-7; a weak D match, TRBD2 (5 bases). Germline loops: CDR1 MNHEY, CDR2 SVGEGT. The CDR3 is 17 residues long. V was cut by 2 bases and J by 6 bases, with 23 bases left in between. CDR3 DNA: TGTGCCAGCAGTTACCAAGGAACGGCTCGGGGTCGCCTCGAGCAGTACTTC. It encodes CASSYQGTARGRLEQYF.

The CDR3 is CAISKGLAQPGELFF. The CDR3 DNA follows: TGTGCCATCAGCAAAGGACTAGCGCAACCCGGGGAGCTGTTTTTT. The chain employs TRBV10-3 and TRBJ2-2, with 9 nucleotides matching TRBD2. Germline assignment: CDR1 ENHRY and CDR2 SYGVKD. This CDR3 has 15 residues. Unmatched junction bases numbered 8, after V lost 6 bases and J lost 6 bases.

The chain links TRBV4-1 to TRBJ2-7; 13 bases align to TRBD2. CDR3 length: 18 amino acids. CDR1 is MGHRA, CDR2 YSYEKL, per germline. V shed 4 bases and J 6 bases; nucleotides not matched to a gene: 15. The CDR3 sequence is CASSRLPGLAGVLGEQYF. The CDR3 region has the DNA TGCGCCAGCAGCCGACTACCTGGACTAGCGGGAGTACTAGGCGAGCAGTACTTC.

This clonotype was observed many times. CDR3 nucleotide sequence: TGTGCCAGCAGTTTAAGAATGCAGGGTGGCCGAAAACTGTTTTTT. It specifies CASSLRMQGGRKLFF. The rearrangement uses TRBV28 and TRBJ1-4, with a weak D call TRBD1 (5 bases). This CDR3 is 15 amino acids long. The V end lost 2 bases, the J end lost 10 bases, and 17 bases lay between the germline ends. CDR1 is MDHEN and CDR2 is SYDVKM in the germline V gene.

Ten or more counts support this clonotype. The chain has TRBV10-3 and TRBJ1-5, with D unresolved. This CDR3 has 14 amino acids. Germline CDR1 ENHRY, CDR2 SYGVKD. Trimming took 6 bases from V and 0 from J, leaving 9 bases between them. DNA for the CDR3: TGTGCCATCAGCCCCAGGAATAGCAATCAGCCCCAGCATTTT. It codes for CAISPRNSNQPQHF.

The gene calls are TRBV19 and TRBJ2-3; tentative D call: TRBD2 (6 bases). Germline V lookup: CDR1 LNHDA, CDR2 SQIVND (reference sequence). The CDR3 is 14 amino acids. The germline V and J ends were trimmed by 7 bases and 4 bases, with 15 bases remaining between them. CDR3 nucleotides: TGTGCCAGTAACATTCGGGACTCACCAGATACGCAGTATTTT. Protein product: CASNIRDSPDTQYF.

Of note for this clonotype: A junction end diverges from the germline sequence, so it may reflect a read error. The V and J genes are TRBV13 and TRBJ1-1; D is possibly TRBD1 (6 bases). The CDR3 length is 15 residues. CDR1 is PRHDT, CDR2 FYEKMQ, per germline (reference sequence). CDR3: CAGSLGQGINTEAFF. In DNA form, the CDR3 reads TGTGCCGGCAGCCTTGGTCAGGGGATCAACACTGAAGCTTTCTTT.

The rearrangement links TRBV15 to TRBJ2-3, with 7 bases fitting TRBD2. The CDR3 is made up of 15 amino acids. V gave up 2 bases and J gave up 2 bases; unmatched junction bases: 4. Germline V gene sequence: CDR1 LNHNV, CDR2 YYDKDF (reference sequence). CDR3 region: CATSRRGDTTDTQYF. CDR3 DNA: TGTGCCACCAGCAGACGGGGGGATACCACAGATACGCAGTATTTT.

This clonotype was seen a handful of times. This may come from a read error, since a much larger clone is one base off. This rearrangement joins TRBV20-1 to TRBJ2-7; 9 nucleotides match TRBD2. The length of the CDR3 is 15 residues. Germline CDR1 is DFQATT and CDR2 is SNEGSKA (reference sequence). V was pared by 1 base and J by 0 bases, with 4 bases of the junction left unmatched. The CDR3 protein is CSARGPSGISYEQYF. Here the CDR3 DNA reads TGCAGTGCTAGAGGTCCTAGCGGGATCTCCTACGAGCAGTACTTC.

The chain joins TRBV4-3 to TRBJ2-5; TRBD2 aligns across 11 bases. Trimming took 0 bases from V and 5 from J; bases not matched to a gene: 11. CDR1 is LGHNA, CDR2 YSLEER, per germline. This CDR3 contains 18 residues. The DNA of the CDR3 is TGCGCCAGCAGCCAAGATCTTGCATCTAGCGGGAGGAGGGAGACCCAGTACTTC. Translation gives CASSQDLASSGRRETQYF.

About this clonotype: With a much larger clone just one base away, this may be a read error. The V and J genes are TRBV11-2 and TRBJ1-1; maybe TRBD1 (5 bases). This CDR3 contains 13 residues. The germline V and J ends were trimmed by 3 bases and 6 bases, with 11 bases remaining between them. Germline CDR1 is SGHAT and CDR2 is FQNNGV. In DNA form, the CDR3 reads TGTGCCAGCAGCTTCCAAGAAGGGGCTGAAGCTTTCTTT. This codes for CASSFQEGAEAFF.

At least ten counts were recorded for this clonotype. V and J are TRBV20-1 and TRBJ2-7; 7 nucleotides line up with TRBD2. V dropped 6 bases and J dropped 2; count of bases not matched to a gene: 13. The germline V gene encodes CDR1 DFQATT and CDR2 SNEGSKA (reference sequence). This CDR3 contains 15 residues. CDR3 protein: CSARAWAGVPYEQYF. CDR3 sequence (DNA): TGCAGTGCCCGCGCCTGGGCGGGAGTCCCCTACGAGCAGTACTTC.

CDR3 sequence reads: CASGRNGQNTEAFF. The CDR3 nucleotides are TGTGCCAGCGGGCGTAACGGGCAGAACACTGAAGCTTTCTTT. The chain joins TRBV6-1 to TRBJ1-1; unclear D gene. Per germline, CDR1 MNHNS and CDR2 SASEGT. V was shortened by 8 bases and J by 1 base, with 14 bases between the two germline ends. The CDR3 loop spans 14 amino acids.

This clonotype was counted between two and nine times. The J gene is TRBJ2-7, the V gene TRBV13, with D possibly TRBD2 on 5 matching bases. Deletions cut 8 bases from V and 5 bases from J, with 13 bases between. Per germline, CDR1 PRHDT and CDR2 FYEKMQ (reference sequence). The CDR3 is 12 residues long. The DNA of the CDR3 is TGTGCCAGCGGAGGTGCGACGCACGAGCAGTACTTC. Its translation: CASGGATHEQYF.

The sample holds many counts of this clonotype. V and J are TRBV5-1 and TRBJ2-1; 8 bases agree with TRBD2. The J segment lost 7 bases and the V segment lost 4 bases, leaving 10 bases of the junction unmatched. Germline loops: CDR1 SGHRS, CDR2 YFSETQ. The CDR3 loop spans 15 amino acids. The CDR3 DNA follows: TGCGCCAGCAGCCCCCCCGGGGGGGCAGGGAATGAGCAGTTCTTC. Protein: CASSPPGGAGNEQFF.

Only a few counts were recorded for this clonotype. The chain is built from TRBV6-1 and TRBJ1-6; D might be TRBD1 (6 bases). This CDR3 region has 14 residues. V was clipped by 5 bases and J by 8 bases, with 13 bases between them. The germline V gene has CDR1 MNHNS and CDR2 SASEGT. CDR3 nucleotides: TGTGCCAGCAGTCCCGACAGGTTGTATTCACCCCTCCACTTT. It specifies CASSPDRLYSPLHF.

This clonotype has a count of ten or more. The J gene is TRBJ1-1, the V gene TRBV6-2 or TRBV6-3; possible D gene TRBD1, 5 bases. V was cut by 0 bases and J by 0 bases, with 8 bases left in between. The germline V gene has CDR1 MNHEY and CDR2 SVGEGT. The CDR3 contains 15 residues. CDR3 coding DNA: TGTGCCAGCAGTTACTCTAGGGGTATGAACACTGAAGCTTTCTTT. Amino acid sequence: CASSYSRGMNTEAFF.

This clonotype was picked up a small number of times. The chain joins TRBV6-1 to TRBJ2-1; 10 nucleotides agree with TRBD2. CDR3 length: 17 residues. Germline V gene data show CDR1 as MNHNS and CDR2 as SASEGT. V lost 6 bases to trimming and J lost 3 bases; unmatched junction nucleotides: 11. The CDR3 DNA is TGTGCCAGCAGCTCGATCCTAGCGGGAGATTTCTACAATGAGCAGTTCTTC. The encoded protein is CASSSILAGDFYNEQFF.

The sample holds many counts of this clonotype. The chain has TRBV5-1 and TRBJ1-1; no reliable D call. Trimming shortened V by 5 bases and J by 2 bases, and 7 bases separated the two germline ends. Germline V gene data show CDR1 as SGHRS and CDR2 as YFSETQ. This CDR3 contains 12 residues. CDR3 nucleotides: TGCGCCAGCAGTTACGACAACACTGAAGCTTTCTTT. This gives the protein CASSYDNTEAFF. The variable domain in full, with the rest retrieved from reference TRBV5-1 and TRBJ1-1, is KAGVTQTPRYLIKTRGQQVTLSCSPISGHRSVSWYQQTPGQGLQFLFEYFSETQRNKGNFPGRFSGRQFSNSRSEMNVSTLELGDSALYLCASSYDNTEAFFGQGTRLTVV.

This clonotype was seen repeatedly, ten times or more. The chain links TRBV20-1 to TRBJ1-1; no clear D gene. The germline V gene encodes CDR1 DFQATT and CDR2 SNEGSKA (reference sequence). The V end lost 3 bases, the J end lost 1 base, and 12 bases lay between the germline ends. The CDR3 covers 14 residues. DNA of the CDR3: TGCAGTGCTAGCCCTACCCCAGCGAACACTGAAGCTTTCTTT. Encoded protein: CSASPTPANTEAFF.

This clonotype was picked up many times. The rearrangement joins TRBV28 to TRBJ2-7; D possibly corresponds to TRBD1 (5 bases). The CDR3 contains 14 residues. Germline CDR1 MDHEN, CDR2 SYDVKM. V shed 7 bases and J shed 2 bases, with 15 bases lying between them. The CDR3 spells CASMGNRPPYEQYF. DNA of the CDR3: TGTGCCAGCATGGGTAACAGGCCCCCCTACGAGCAGTACTTC.

This clonotype was picked up many times. The chain carries TRBV6-1 and TRBJ2-1; D gene ambiguous. CDR3 size: 12 residues. Germline assignment: CDR1 MNHNS and CDR2 SASEGT. Trimming removed 6 bases at V and 8 bases at J, with 11 bases between. CDR3 in amino acids: CASSRTGDEQFF. CDR3 DNA: TGTGCCAGCAGCAGGACGGGCGATGAGCAGTTCTTC.

This clonotype was seen ten or more times. V and J are TRBV7-2 and TRBJ2-7; 9 bases match TRBD2. V shed 3 bases, J shed 7 bases, and the junction held 7 bases outside the gene matches. CDR1 is SGHTA, CDR2 FQGNSA, per germline. The CDR3 length is 14 residues. The CDR3 reads CASSFTGAGGEQYF. CDR3 DNA: TGTGCCAGCAGCTTTACGGGAGCGGGGGGAGAGCAGTACTTC.

This clonotype was detected a few times. The J gene is TRBJ2-5, the V gene TRBV13; a possible D gene is TRBD1 (5 bases). Germline CDR1 PRHDT, CDR2 FYEKMQ (reference sequence). V dropped 1 base and J dropped 2 bases, with 11 bases sitting between them. The CDR3 covers 15 residues. CDR3 coding DNA: TGTGCCAGCAGCTTAGACAGGACCTTACAAGAGACCCAGTACTTC. Encoded protein: CASSLDRTLQETQYF.

In this sample, this clonotype turned up many times. The chain combines TRBV18 with TRBJ1-1; D call uncertain. This CDR3 region has 16 residues. Looked up from germline, CDR1 is KGHSH and CDR2 is LQKENI. Trimming removed 4 bases from V and 4 bases from J, with 19 bases in between. DNA for the CDR3: TGTGCCAGCTCACTCAGAAAGGTTTCTTTGGGCACTGAAGCTTTCTTT. This gives the protein CASSLRKVSLGTEAFF.

In regard to this clonotype: This could be a read error, since a much larger clone is one nucleotide away. J is TRBJ1-1 and V is TRBV5-1; D ambiguous. CDR1 and CDR2 (germline): SGHRS, YFSETQ. CDR3 length equals 13 residues. V was shortened by 3 bases and J by 6 bases, with 12 bases between the two germline ends. The CDR3 protein is CASSYQSGAEAFF. In DNA, the CDR3 is TGCGCCAGCAGCTATCAGAGTGGGGCTGAAGCTTTCTTT.

This clonotype has ten or more counts. The V and J genes are TRBV5-1 and TRBJ2-7, with 8 bases identical to TRBD1. The length of the CDR3 is 14 residues. The V gene end was trimmed by 1 base and the J gene end by 3 bases; junction bases not matched to a gene: 3. The germline gives CDR1 SGHRS, CDR2 YFSETQ. CDR3 in amino acids: CASSLTGGDYEQYF. CDR3 bases: TGCGCCAGCAGCTTGACAGGGGGAGACTACGAGCAGTACTTC.

This clonotype came up many times. The chain recombines TRBV27 with TRBJ2-1; D gene ambiguous. The CDR3 is 16 amino acids. V was pared by 7 bases and J by 9 bases, with 25 bases between. Germline-derived CDR1 and CDR2 are MNHEY and SMNVEV (reference sequence). The CDR3 protein is CASTPFAGSTGSEQFF. For the CDR3, the DNA is TGTGCCAGCACCCCCTTTGCTGGCTCTACTGGAAGTGAGCAGTTCTTC.